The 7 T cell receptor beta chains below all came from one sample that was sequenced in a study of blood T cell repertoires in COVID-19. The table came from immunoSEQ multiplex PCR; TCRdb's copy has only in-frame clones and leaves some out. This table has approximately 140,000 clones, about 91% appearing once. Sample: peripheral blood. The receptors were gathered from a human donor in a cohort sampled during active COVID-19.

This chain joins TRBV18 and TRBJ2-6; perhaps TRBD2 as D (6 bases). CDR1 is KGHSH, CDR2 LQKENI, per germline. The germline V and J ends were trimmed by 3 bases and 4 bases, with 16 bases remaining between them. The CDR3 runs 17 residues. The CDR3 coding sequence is TGTGCCAGCTCACCGGGACTCGGCGTCGGAGGGGCCAACGTCCTGACTTTC. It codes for CASSPGLGVGGANVLTF.

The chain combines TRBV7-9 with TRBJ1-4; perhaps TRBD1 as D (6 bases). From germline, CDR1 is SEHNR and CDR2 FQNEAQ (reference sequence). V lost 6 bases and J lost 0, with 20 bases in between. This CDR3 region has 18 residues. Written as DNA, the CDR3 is TGTGCCAGCAGTTCCTATTTGGGGACACCTCCAACTAATGAAAAACTGTTTTTT. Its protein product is CASSSYLGTPPTNEKLFF.

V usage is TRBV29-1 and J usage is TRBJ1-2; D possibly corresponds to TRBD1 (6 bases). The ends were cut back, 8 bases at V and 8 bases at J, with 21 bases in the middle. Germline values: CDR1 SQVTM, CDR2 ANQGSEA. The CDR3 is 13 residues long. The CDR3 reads CSLGGASGKGYTF. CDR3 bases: TGCAGCCTAGGGGGGGCTTCCGGGAAAGGCTACACCTTC.

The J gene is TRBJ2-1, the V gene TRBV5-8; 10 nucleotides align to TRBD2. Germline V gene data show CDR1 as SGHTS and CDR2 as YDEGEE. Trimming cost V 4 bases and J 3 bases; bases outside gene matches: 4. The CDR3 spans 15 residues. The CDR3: CASSLTSGDYNEQFF. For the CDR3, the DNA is TGTGCCAGCAGCCTTACTAGCGGGGACTACAATGAGCAGTTCTTC. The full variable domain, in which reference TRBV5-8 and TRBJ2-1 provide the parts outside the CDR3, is EAGVTQSPTHLIKTRGQQATLRCSPISGHTSVYWYQQALGLGLQFLLWYDEGEERNRGNFPPRFSGRQFPNYSSELNVNALELEDSALYLCASSLTSGDYNEQFFGPGTRLTVL.

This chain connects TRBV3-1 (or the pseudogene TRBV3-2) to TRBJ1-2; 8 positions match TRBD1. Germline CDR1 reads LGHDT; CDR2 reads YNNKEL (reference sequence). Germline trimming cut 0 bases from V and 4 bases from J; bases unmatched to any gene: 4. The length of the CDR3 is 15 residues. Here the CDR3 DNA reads TGTGCCAGCAGCCAAGATCCAGGGGGCGCCTATGGCTACACCTTC. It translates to CASSQDPGGAYGYTF.

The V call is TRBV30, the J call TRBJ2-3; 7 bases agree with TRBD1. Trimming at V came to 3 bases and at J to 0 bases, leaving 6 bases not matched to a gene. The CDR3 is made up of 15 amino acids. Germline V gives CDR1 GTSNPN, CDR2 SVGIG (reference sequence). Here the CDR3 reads CAWRLQGFSTDTQYF. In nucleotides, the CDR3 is TGTGCCTGGAGACTACAGGGGTTTAGCACAGATACGCAGTATTTT.

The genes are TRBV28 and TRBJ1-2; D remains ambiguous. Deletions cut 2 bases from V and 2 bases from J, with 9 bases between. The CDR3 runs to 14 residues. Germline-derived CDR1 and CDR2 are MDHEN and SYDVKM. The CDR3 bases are TGTGCCAGCAGTTTACCCACAGTGAACTATGGCTACACCTTC. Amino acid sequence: CASSLPTVNYGYTF.